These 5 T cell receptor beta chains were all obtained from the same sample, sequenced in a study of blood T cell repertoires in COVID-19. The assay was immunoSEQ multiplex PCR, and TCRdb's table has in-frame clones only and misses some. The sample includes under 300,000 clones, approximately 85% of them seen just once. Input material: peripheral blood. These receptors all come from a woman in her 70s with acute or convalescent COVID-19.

CDR3 sequence reads: CASSELLAGVDEQFF. Here the CDR3 DNA reads TGCGCCAGCAGCGAACTACTAGCGGGGGTTGATGAGCAGTTCTTC. V gene TRBV5-1 combines with J gene TRBJ2-1; 11 bases are shared with TRBD2. The CDR3 covers 15 residues. Germline V gene lookup returns CDR1 SGHRS and CDR2 YFSETQ. V gave up 4 bases and J gave up 8 bases; unmatched junction bases: 8.

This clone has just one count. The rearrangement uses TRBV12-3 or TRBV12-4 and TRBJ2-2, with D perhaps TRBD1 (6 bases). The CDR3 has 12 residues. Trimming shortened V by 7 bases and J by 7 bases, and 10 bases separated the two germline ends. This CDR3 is CASTRTVGELFF. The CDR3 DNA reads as TGTGCCAGCACTAGGACAGTCGGGGAGCTGTTTTTT.

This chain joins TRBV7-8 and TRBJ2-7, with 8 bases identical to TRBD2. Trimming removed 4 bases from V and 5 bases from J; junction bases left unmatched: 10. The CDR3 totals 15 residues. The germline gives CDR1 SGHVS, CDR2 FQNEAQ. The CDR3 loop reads CASSYLAGKADEQYF. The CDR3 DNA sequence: TGTGCCAGCAGCTACCTAGCGGGCAAAGCAGACGAGCAGTACTTC.

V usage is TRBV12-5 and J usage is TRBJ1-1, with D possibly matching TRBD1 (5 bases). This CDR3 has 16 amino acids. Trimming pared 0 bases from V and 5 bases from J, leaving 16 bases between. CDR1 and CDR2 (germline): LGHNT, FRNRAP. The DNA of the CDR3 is TGTGCTAGTGGTTTGGTACCTGGGGGGTGGAGGACTGAAGCTTTCTTT. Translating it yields CASGLVPGGWRTEAFF.

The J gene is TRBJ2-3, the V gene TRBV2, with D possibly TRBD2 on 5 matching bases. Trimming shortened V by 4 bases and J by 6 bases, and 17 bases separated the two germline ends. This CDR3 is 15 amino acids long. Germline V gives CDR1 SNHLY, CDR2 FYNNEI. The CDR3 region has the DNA TGTGCCAGCAGTGGGCGGCTAGCTCTGGCGGATACGCAGTATTTT. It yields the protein CASSGRLALADTQYF.